This T cell receptor (beta chain) was observed in a study of long-term antiretroviral therapy in people with HIV (dated by TCRdb to 2022 to 2024). As for the study more broadly: The earliest samples were collected roughly a decade before the 2015 WHO recommendation for immediate ART, at a time when ART was usually postponed until CD4 counts fell. A retrospective serial study tested whether ART initiation and durable HIV suppression were associated with changes in peripheral blood TRB repertoire composition and diversity. From fewer than 35 adults with confirmed HIV infection, the cohort provided approximately 190 cryopreserved PBMC samples, gathered serially across a mean of around 6 years (range 1-12). About two fifths of the roughly 30 participants with HIV were female. No cross-contamination during QIAcube processing was seen in test extractions of a monoclonal T-cell line run alongside approximately 36 polyclonal samples.

Turning to this clone: Its antigen remains undetermined. Per-base qualities were not stored, and no clone one base away is much larger.

The cysteine opens and the phenylalanine closes a CDR3 of 15 amino acids. Only the CDR3 region is kept as DNA, spanning 45 bases read in frame from base 1. The junction shows trimming of 1 base on V and 6 bases on J, and the gene matches do not reach 8 bases of it. Via the germline V gene, CDR1 is SNHLY and CDR2 FYNNEI. Sequencing of the TRB variable region was done with the immunoSEQ hsTCRB v3.0 assay at survey level resolution. A depth of about 35,000-55,000 T-cell genomes per sample was targeted for TRB sequencing. An Illumina MiSeq with a v3 150-cycle kit was used to sequence the pooled TRB libraries. The authors' analysis ran thus. Repertoire analysis was performed in R inside a reproducible Nextflow workflow that covered QC, data transformation and analysis. LymphoSeq2, an R package for AIRR-Seq data exploration, was used to implement custom analyses. After excluding a few samples that yielded fewer than 5000 total TRB sequences, some 180 HIV repertoires remained for analysis. Among the roughly 200 retained HIV repertoires, 55 to 60 were collected before ART initiation and approximately 130 after ART initiation. Repertoires were downsampled to 5000 TRB nucleotide sequences, and summary statistics were averaged over 100 downsampling iterations. Only TRB sequences with CDR3 regions of at least seven amino acids were retained for analysis. Diversity was assessed using a clonality score derived from Shannon entropy and using the Gini coefficient. In the repertoire networks, any two of the top 5000 CDR3 amino acid sequences were linked whenever the two sequences differed by an edit distance of one. GLIPH2 predicted antigen specificity groups and MHC restriction for TRB CDR3 amino acid sequences. To flag known associations with CMV, EBV, HIV or tissue antigens, CDR3 amino acid sequences were compared against VDJdb and McPAS-TCR. Pre-ART, post-ART and control groups were compared with Wilcoxon signed-rank tests and Holm-Bonferroni correction. TCRdb took this table from immuneACCESS and kept in-frame rearrangements with V and J called. Such tables lack part of the clones; where checked against another copy, unresolved V genes explain under half of the gap, and the rest is unexplained. V and J calls and clone size follow that table, whereas D and trimming were derived from the DNA. Here the sample has 33,000 or so clones; around 82% occur a single time. Under 15% of the sample is held by the ten biggest clonotypes.

Participants were included only if at least one PBMC sample before ART initiation and at least two post-ART samples were available. Treatment was received in the United States of America by all participants with HIV. Before DNA extraction, cryopreserved samples containing roughly 0.9-10 million PBMC were thawed and washed. At the time of the earliest PBMC sample, participants with HIV were aged between roughly 20 and 60 years. PBMC samples from each participant spanned 1-4 timepoints before ART initiation and 2-8 timepoints after ART initiation, with a median of 7 samples. Serial HIV viral load, CD4+ T-cell count, ART history and demographic data were obtained for every participant. Using a Qiagen kit on a QIAcube, genomic DNA was extracted from unsorted PBMC, with samples processed in batches of 12. General findings and caveats noted by the study authors: Because pre-ART samples had limited cell numbers, profiling was done on unsorted PBMC rather than on sorted CD4+ and CD8+ T cells. Expanded TRB clones identified before ART initiation dominated the repertoire at all time points, although this dominance fluctuated and declined in many PLHIV after ART. The samples were dated from about 2004 to 2017, and the ART regimens that were used may be less effective than current ART regimens. Inferences about post-ART repertoire changes were limited because no data were available on ART adherence, viral resistance or therapy changes. A significant increase in TRB diversity was found to be associated with ART initiation, although TRB diversity was observed to remain significantly below that of transplant donor controls even after long-term ART. Since PBMC availability was limited, sequencing covered only the TCR beta chain, with no alpha chain pairing. HIV repertoires had narrower CDR3 length ranges than controls, and the network structure suggested an antigen-experienced repertoire that shifted only slightly toward naive after ART.

The receptor's source is a man between 18 and 29 years old with HIV. Sample: unsorted PBMCs, taken 0.3 years after starting antiretroviral therapy. The chain couples TRBV2 to TRBJ2-7, and TRBD1 matches 8 of the central bases. The DNA sequence follows: TGTGCCAGCAGTGAAGTGGTGACAGGGGTTTCCGAGCAGTACTTC. Its translation is CASSEVVTGVSEQYF.